What follows are 20 T cell receptor beta chains derived from one specimen sequenced in a study of a mutant IDH1 vaccine in newly diagnosed glioma. The time point was: week 35, safety follow-up. All doses held 300 ug of mutant IDH1 20-mer peptide, with topical imiquimod. Assay used: immunoSEQ multiplex PCR; TCRdb lists only in-frame clones, some missing. Here the sample spans tens of thousands of clones, less than 90% being singletons. No antigen has been identified for these receptors. The specimen comprised PBMCs, sampled from a glioma patient whose treatment included an IDH1 peptide vaccine. The source of these receptors is a man aged 18 to 35 with glioma.

This chain uses TRBV7-9 with TRBJ1-6; D gene ambiguous. V gave up 5 bases and J gave up 7 bases, with 12 bases separating them. CDR1 is SEHNR and CDR2 is FQNEAQ in the germline V gene (reference sequence). The CDR3 is made up of 14 amino acids. The CDR3 DNA reads as TGTGCCAGCAGCACGCGGACGGAGAATTCACCCCTCCACTTT. Translating gives CASSTRTENSPLHF.

For the CDR3, the DNA is TGTGCCAGCAGCTCCAGGGGTATGAACACTGAAGCTTTCTTT. This encodes CASSSRGMNTEAFF. The V gene is TRBV5-4, the J gene TRBJ1-1; tentative D call: TRBD1 (6 bases). The germline CDR1 and CDR2 sequences are SGHNT and YYREEE (reference sequence). Deletions cut 3 bases from V and 0 bases from J, with 9 bases between. This CDR3 has 14 residues.

The J gene is TRBJ2-1, the V gene TRBV5-1, with 7 positions matching TRBD1. There are 14 residues in the CDR3. V was clipped by 2 bases and J by 4 bases; unmatched bases: 3. CDR1 and CDR2 from the germline V gene are SGHRS and YFSETQ. CDR3 nucleotides: TGCGCCAGCAGCTTTCGGGACAGATACAATGAGCAGTTCTTC. Its protein is CASSFRDRYNEQFF.

The rearrangement uses TRBV29-1 and TRBJ2-3; tentatively, D is TRBD1 or TRBD2 (5 bases each). Germline CDR1 SQVTM, CDR2 ANQGSEA. The CDR3 extends over 13 amino acids. The V gene lost 3 bases and the J gene lost 4 bases, with 11 bases spanning the gap. The CDR3 region has the DNA TGCAGCGTTGAGGGGGTAGTTGCAGATACGCAGTATTTT. Translated, it gives CSVEGVVADTQYF.

The chain carries TRBV6-1 and TRBJ2-7; 8 nucleotides agree with TRBD2. V lost 3 bases, J lost 0 bases, and 4 bases stayed unmatched. CDR3 length: 15 residues. The germline gives CDR1 MNHNS, CDR2 SASEGT. CDR3 sequence: CASSDLAGTSYEQYF. The CDR3 nucleotides read TGTGCCAGCAGTGACCTAGCGGGTACCTCCTACGAGCAGTACTTC.

This clone was seen a handful of times. The gene calls are TRBV18 and TRBJ1-1; D is unresolved. Germline CDR1 and CDR2: KGHSH and LQKENI. This CDR3 comprises 11 residues. V was trimmed by 3 bases and J by 11 bases, leaving 10 bases between them. The CDR3 reads CASSPGRPAFF. DNA for the CDR3: TGTGCCAGCTCACCTGGACGGCCGGCTTTCTTT.

The chain combines TRBV7-2 with TRBJ1-1, with TRBD1 matching 7 bases. The CDR3 length is 16 residues. The germline gives CDR1 SGHTA, CDR2 FQGNSA. V was pared by 0 bases and J by 4 bases, with 8 bases of the junction left unmatched. This chain's CDR3 is CASSLAQGVYFTEAFF. The CDR3 bases are TGTGCCAGCAGCTTAGCTCAGGGGGTTTACTTCACTGAAGCTTTCTTT.

V and J are TRBV5-4 and TRBJ1-2; no reliable D call. Trimming stripped 2 bases from V and 0 bases from J, with 5 bases between. Germline V lookup: CDR1 SGHNT, CDR2 YYREEE (reference sequence). The CDR3 totals 13 residues. CDR3 coding DNA: TGTGCCAGCAGCTTACCAGCTAACTATGGCTACACCTTC. The encoded protein is CASSLPANYGYTF.

This clone has more than one count but fewer than ten. The chain is built from TRBV5-1 and TRBJ1-1, with D perhaps matching TRBD1 (6 bases). The CDR3 is 16 residues long. In germline, CDR1 is SGHRS, CDR2 YFSETQ. Trimming stripped 4 bases from V and 4 bases from J, with 20 bases between. The CDR3 loop reads CASSLSRTTGFTEAFF. CDR3 coding DNA: TGCGCCAGCAGCCTGAGTAGGACCACAGGGTTCACTGAAGCTTTCTTT.

DNA of the CDR3: TGTGCCAGCAGTTTTAATACGCACAATGAGCAGTTCTTC. It specifies CASSFNTHNEQFF. The chain recombines TRBV27 with TRBJ2-1; D uncertain. Germline V CDR1 and CDR2: MNHEY, SMNVEV (reference sequence). The V end lost 3 bases, the J end lost 5 bases, and 8 bases lay between the germline ends. This CDR3 is 13 amino acids long.

This sequence joins TRBV5-1 and TRBJ1-4; TRBD1 matches 9 bases. With V trimmed by 8 bases and J by 7 bases, 6 bases remained unmatched. The CDR3 covers 13 residues. CDR1 and CDR2 (germline): SGHRS, YFSETQ. CDR3 DNA: TGCGCCAGTTCCGGGACAGGGCGTGAAAAACTGTTTTTT. It specifies CASSGTGREKLFF.

The chain carries TRBV5-4 and TRBJ2-2; a possible D gene is TRBD2 (6 bases). This CDR3 region has 18 residues. Looked up from germline, CDR1 is SGHNT and CDR2 is YYREEE (reference sequence). V was clipped by 0 bases and J by 2 bases, with 17 bases between them. The CDR3, as DNA: TGTGCCAGCAGCTTGGTCGGGGGTTTTGCCCAAAACACCGGGGAGCTGTTTTTT. It specifies CASSLVGGFAQNTGELFF.

The V and J genes are TRBV6-5 and TRBJ1-1, with D perhaps matching TRBD1 (6 bases). This CDR3 comprises 13 residues. V was clipped by 7 bases and J by 2 bases, with 11 bases between them. Germline loops: CDR1 MNHEY, CDR2 SVGAGI. CDR3 bases: TGTGCCAGCACGGACAGTATAAACACTGAAGCTTTCTTT. This gives the protein CASTDSINTEAFF.

The V call is TRBV6-5, the J call TRBJ1-5; D possibly corresponds to TRBD1 (6 bases). CDR1 MNHEY and CDR2 SVGAGI come from the germline V gene. Trimming took 4 bases from V and 0 from J, leaving 13 bases between them. The CDR3 has 16 residues. The CDR3 reads CASSCPTGTSNQPQHF. DNA for the CDR3: TGTGCCAGCAGTTGCCCGACAGGTACTAGCAATCAGCCCCAGCATTTT.

The V gene is TRBV27, the J gene TRBJ2-7; 9 bases line up with TRBD1. There are 16 residues in the CDR3. The V segment lost 5 bases and the J segment 2 bases; nucleotides outside the gene matches: 10. From germline, CDR1 is MNHEY and CDR2 SMNVEV (reference sequence). The chain's CDR3 is CASSPSWDRAAYEQYF. CDR3 nucleotides: TGTGCCAGCAGTCCCTCCTGGGACAGGGCCGCCTACGAGCAGTACTTC.

This rearrangement joins TRBV7-6 to TRBJ2-2, with 10 positions matching TRBD2. Germline V gene sequence: CDR1 SGHVS, CDR2 FNYEAQ. The CDR3 runs 17 residues. V was pared by 5 bases and J by 4 bases, with 10 bases of the junction left unmatched. CDR3: CASSGEAGGPGTGELFF. The CDR3 DNA sequence: TGTGCCAGCAGCGGAGAAGCGGGGGGGCCCGGCACCGGGGAGCTGTTTTTT.

This sequence joins TRBV30 and TRBJ2-3; 8 bases map to TRBD2. From germline, CDR1 is GTSNPN and CDR2 SVGIG (reference sequence). The CDR3 is made up of 15 amino acids. J was trimmed by 4 bases and V by 0 bases; bases with no gene match: 6. The DNA of the CDR3 is TGTGCCTGGAGTGTCGGGACTAGAAAAGCAGATACGCAGTATTTT. Its protein product is CAWSVGTRKADTQYF.

This chain uses TRBV7-2 with TRBJ1-4; D perhaps matches TRBD1 (6 bases). The CDR3 loop spans 16 amino acids. CDR1 SGHTA and CDR2 FQGNSA come from the germline V gene. V lost 1 base and J lost 3, with 12 bases in between. The CDR3 DNA is TGTGCCAGCAGCTTAGGGGGGGCCGTGCCTAATGAAAAACTGTTTTTT. It is translated as CASSLGGAVPNEKLFF.

The chain has TRBV9 and TRBJ1-1; 9 nucleotides agree with TRBD1. V shed 0 bases, J shed 3 bases, and the junction held 21 bases outside the gene matches. The CDR3 contains 21 residues. Per germline, CDR1 SGDLS and CDR2 YYNGEE. CDR3 residues: CASSVAGGLIQGAYMDTEAFF. The CDR3 bases are TGTGCCAGCAGCGTAGCTGGAGGATTGATACAGGGGGCCTATATGGACACTGAAGCTTTCTTT.

The V gene is TRBV4-3, the J gene TRBJ2-5, with 14 nucleotides matching TRBD2. Per the germline V gene, CDR1 is LGHNA and CDR2 is YSLEER. With V trimmed by 2 bases and J by 3 bases, 17 bases remained unmatched. The CDR3 is made up of 21 amino acids. CDR3 amino acids: CASSQSLGGLGGLAGEETQYF. The DNA for the CDR3 is TGCGCCAGCAGCCAAAGCCTTGGGGGGCTCGGGGGACTAGCGGGAGAAGAGACCCAGTACTTC.